This T cell receptor (beta chain) derives from a study of T cell changes during pregnancy in multiple sclerosis. Between the trimmed V and J ends, which lost 5 bases and 7 bases, there was a span of 9 bases. From germline, CDR1 is SNHLY and CDR2 FYNNEI. The CDR3 is 13 amino acids. Generated by immunoSEQ multiplex PCR, the TCRdb table keeps only in-frame clones and is missing some. The sample has about 79,000 clones, just over 90% seen once; the top ten hold approximately 0.47%. The TCR originated in a female donor with multiple sclerosis, enrolled in a pregnancy study. The V call is TRBV2, the J call TRBJ1-6, with TRBD1 as a possible D gene (6 bases). The specimen comprised CD4+ T cells from peripheral blood mononuclear cells, sampled in the second trimester of pregnancy. The CDR3 here is CASSSQGNSPLHF. Written as DNA, the CDR3 is TGTGCCAGCAGTTCTCAGGGGAATTCACCCCTCCACTTT.